A single sample is the source of the 18 T cell receptor beta chains below, sequenced in a study of T-cell memory formation after mild COVID-19. TCRdb redid the calling of the 5' RACE reads with MiXCR, one entry per CDR3 protein. Found here are tens of thousands of distinct CDR3 sequences, around 16% of them singletons; the top ten hold around two fifths. Sequencing was carried out using PBMCs or a T cell subset sorted from them (not recorded which). These receptors all come from a man between 18 and 35 years old who had mild COVID-19 (a few samples of this study predate the infection). Cell type and time point are not known.

The V gene is TRBV6-6, the J gene TRBJ2-7, with TRBD2 matching over 8 bases. The CDR3 spans 18 residues. V was clipped by 2 bases and J by 2 bases; unmatched bases: 14. Germline values: CDR1 MNHNY, CDR2 SVGAGI (reference sequence). CDR3 amino acids: CASSYVGLSGREAYEQYV. In nucleotides, the CDR3 is TGTGCCAGCAGTTACGTTGGGTTATCCGGGAGGGAAGCCTACGAGCAGTACGTC.

V is TRBV20-1 and J is TRBJ2-2; D may match TRBD1 or TRBD2 (6 bases each). Between the trimmed V and J ends, which lost 3 bases and 4 bases, there was a span of 18 bases. Germline CDR1 is DFQATT and CDR2 is SNEGSKA (reference sequence). This CDR3 region has 16 residues. The CDR3 DNA follows: TGCAGTGCTAGGGCAGCTAGCTGGGGGGCCACCGGGGAGCTGTTTTTT. This gives the protein CSARAASWGATGELFF.

This clonotype showed up just a few times. CDR3 sequence (DNA): TGTGCCAGCAGTTGGCAGGGGGCGAATGAGCAGTTCTTC. It specifies CASSWQGANEQFF. The chain employs TRBV6-5 and TRBJ2-1, with 8 bases fitting TRBD1. The germline V gene encodes CDR1 MNHEY and CDR2 SVGAGI. The CDR3 sequence is 13 residues long. The trim removed 4 bases at V and 7 bases at J, leaving 3 bases unmatched.

The genes are TRBV7-9 and TRBJ2-3; D is unclear. CDR1 SEHNR and CDR2 FQNEAQ come from the germline V gene (reference sequence). This CDR3 spans 12 amino acids. V lost 5 bases and J 4 bases, leaving 7 bases between the germline ends. This chain's CDR3 is CASSPRSDTQYF. In nucleotides, the CDR3 is TGTGCCAGCAGCCCAAGGTCAGATACGCAGTATTTT.

The chain employs TRBV6-5 and TRBJ1-1; a weak D match, TRBD1 (5 bases). Trimming shortened V by 9 bases and J by 3 bases, and 20 bases separated the two germline ends. The germline V gene encodes CDR1 MNHEY and CDR2 SVGAGI. CDR3 length: 15 amino acids. The DNA of the CDR3 is TGTGCCAGAGGGCAGGAGGGTTCACAGGACACTGAAGCTTTCTTT. It yields the protein CARGQEGSQDTEAFF.

J is TRBJ2-1 and V is TRBV4-1, with TRBD2 matching over 11 bases. The germline gives CDR1 MGHRA, CDR2 YSYEKL. The CDR3 covers 15 residues. The ends lost 1 base at V and 6 bases at J; junction bases unmatched: 2. This CDR3 is CASSQGLAGLNEQFF. The CDR3 DNA follows: TGCGCCAGCAGCCAAGGACTAGCGGGACTCAATGAGCAGTTCTTC.

The chain links TRBV27 to TRBJ1-4, with D tentatively TRBD1 (6 bases). Germline values: CDR1 MNHEY, CDR2 SMNVEV (reference sequence). This CDR3 is 14 amino acids long. Trimming left V 3 bases short and J 7 bases short, with 12 bases between. CDR3 nucleotides: TGTGCCAGCAGTTTCTGGGGGCTGGGTGAAAAACTGTTTTTT. This sequence encodes CASSFWGLGEKLFF.

J is TRBJ2-7 and V is TRBV12-3 or TRBV12-4; either TRBD1 or TRBD2 may supply D (5 bases each). The CDR3 sequence is 12 residues long. Deletions cut 5 bases from V and 9 bases from J, with 14 bases between. Written as DNA, the CDR3 is TGTGCCAGCAGTCCTGGGGGAGTTCGGCAGTACGTC. It is translated as CASSPGGVRQYV.

The chain links TRBV11-3 to TRBJ2-1, with 7 bases fitting TRBD2. The CDR3 runs 14 residues. Germline loops: CDR1 SGHNT, CDR2 YENEEA. V lost 5 bases to trimming and J lost 12 bases; unmatched junction nucleotides: 13. Written as DNA, the CDR3 is TGTGCCAGCAGCCGCGCGGGGGACCTCGCTGGGCAGTTCTTC. Protein sequence: CASSRAGDLAGQFF.

This rearrangement joins TRBV5-1 to TRBJ2-2, with TRBD2 matching over 8 bases. The germline V gene has CDR1 SGHRS and CDR2 YFSETQ. The CDR3 length is 15 residues. V was pared by 2 bases and J by 1 base, with 1 base of the junction left unmatched. Here the CDR3 reads CASSFGGVNTGELFF. The CDR3 bases are TGCGCCAGCAGCTTCGGGGGGGTGAACACCGGGGAGCTGTTTTTT.

This clonotype was counted between two and nine times. The chain is built from TRBV6-5 and TRBJ1-2; D is unresolved. The germline CDR1 and CDR2 sequences are MNHEY and SVGAGI. CDR3 length equals 14 residues. V was shortened by 0 bases and J by 6 bases, with 11 bases between the two germline ends. For the CDR3, the DNA is TGTGCCAGCAGTTACTCGGACGTGGCGGATGGCTACACCTTC. Protein sequence: CASSYSDVADGYTF.

This clonotype was found a few times. V is TRBV5-1 and J is TRBJ2-3, with D possibly matching TRBD2 (6 bases). Trimming took off 4 bases at V and 2 bases at J, with 17 bases between the two ends. This CDR3 has 16 amino acids. The germline V gene encodes CDR1 SGHRS and CDR2 YFSETQ. The CDR3 loop is CASSLTGGALTDTQYF. The CDR3, as DNA: TGCGCCAGCAGCCTCACCGGCGGGGCCCTCACAGATACGCAGTATTTT.

This chain connects TRBV4-1 to TRBJ2-5, with a tentative D call TRBD1 (5 bases). Germline CDR1 is MGHRA and CDR2 is YSYEKL. This CDR3 is 15 amino acids long. V lost 1 base and J lost 4, with 13 bases in between. The DNA of the CDR3 is TGCGCCAGCAGCCAAGTAAAGGGGTTCGGAGAGACCCAGTACTTC. Translated: CASSQVKGFGETQYF.

This chain links TRBV7-9 with TRBJ2-1; weak D call: TRBD2 (6 bases). V lost 0 bases and J lost 7, with 13 bases in between. The CDR3 extends over 15 amino acids. Germline assignment: CDR1 SEHNR and CDR2 FQNEAQ (reference sequence). DNA for the CDR3: TGTGCCAGCAGCTTAGCGTTTAGCGGAAAGAATGAGCAGTTCTTC. Its protein product is CASSLAFSGKNEQFF. Combining the CDR3 with reference TRBV7-9 and TRBJ2-1 gives the whole variable domain DTGVSQNPRHKITKRGQNVTFRCDPISEHNRLYWYRQTLGQGPEFLTYFQNEAQLEKSRLLSDRFSAERPKGSFSTLEIQRTEQGDSAMYLCASSLAFSGKNEQFFGPGTRLTVL.

This clonotype appeared a few times. The chain employs TRBV6-5 and TRBJ1-5; D unresolved. Germline CDR1 and CDR2: MNHEY and SVGAGI. The CDR3 consists of 15 residues. The V end was cut by 0 bases, the J end by 6 bases, with 12 bases between. The CDR3 nucleotides read TGTGCCAGCAGTTACTCAGGTGGTACGGGTCAGCCCCAGCATTTT. The encoded protein is CASSYSGGTGQPQHF.

This clonotype was observed a handful of times. The V call is TRBV12-3 or TRBV12-4, the J call TRBJ1-2; the D is unclear. CDR3 size: 13 residues. V lost 4 bases and J lost 2, with 8 bases in between. The CDR3, as DNA: TGTGCCAGCAGTTCCCAGGAGAACTATGGCTACACCTTC. This translates into CASSSQENYGYTF.

At least ten counts were recorded for this clonotype. This rearrangement joins TRBV7-2 to TRBJ2-7; D possibly corresponds to TRBD2 (5 bases). The CDR3 covers 14 residues. With 3 bases removed from V and 3 bases from J, the gap between germline ends came to 12 bases. Germline CDR1 and CDR2: SGHTA and FQGNSA. The CDR3 DNA sequence: TGTGCCAGCAGCTTCTTCTTTGAGGGCTACGAGCAGTACTTC. It specifies CASSFFFEGYEQYF. Filled out from reference TRBV7-2 and TRBJ2-7, the complete variable domain reads GAGVSQSPSNKVTEKGKDVELRCDPISGHTALYWYRQSLGQGLEFLIYFQGNSAPDKSGLPSDRFSAERTGGSVSTLTIQRTQQEDSAVYLCASSFFFEGYEQYFGPGTRLTVT.

The V gene is TRBV7-8, the J gene TRBJ2-2, with D possibly being TRBD1 or TRBD2 (6 bases each). The CDR3 runs to 15 residues. V was trimmed by 1 base and J by 6 bases, leaving 12 bases between them. Germline lookup yields CDR1 SGHVS and CDR2 FQNEAQ. The CDR3 sequence is CASSLVKGGSGELFF. In DNA, the CDR3 is TGTGCCAGCAGCTTAGTAAAAGGGGGGTCCGGGGAGCTGTTTTTT. Full variable domain (rest looked up from reference TRBV7-8 and TRBJ2-2): GAGVSQSPRYKVAKRGQDVALRCDPISGHVSLFWYQQALGQGPEFLTYFQNEAQLDKSGLPSDRFFAERPEGSVSTLKIQRTQQEDSAVYLCASSLVKGGSGELFFGEGSRLTVL.